The 15 T cell receptor beta chains below come from one sample, sequenced in a study of blood T cell repertoires in COVID-19. Produced via immunoSEQ multiplex PCR; TCRdb's table is partial and in-frame only. The data contain more than 150,000 clones, roughly four fifths of them seen just once; the ten biggest clones take up over 9.5%. Sequenced: PBMCs or T cells enriched from blood (not recorded which). The receptors were sampled from a man between 40 and 49 years old who had recovered from COVID-19.

V gene TRBV7-2 combines with J gene TRBJ2-7, with unresolved D. The V gene's germline CDR1 is SGHTA and CDR2 FQGNSA. The V end lost 3 bases, the J end lost 4 bases, and 10 bases lay between the germline ends. There are 13 residues in the CDR3. The CDR3 DNA reads as TGTGCCAGCAGCTTTACATCGTTATACGAGCAGTACTTC. Translating it yields CASSFTSLYEQYF. The full variable domain, rest sourced from reference TRBV7-2 and TRBJ2-7, is GAGVSQSPSNKVTEKGKDVELRCDPISGHTALYWYRQSLGQGLEFLIYFQGNSAPDKSGLPSDRFSAERTGGSVSTLTIQRTQQEDSAVYLCASSFTSLYEQYFGPGTRLTVT.

This clone was recorded many times. The V call is TRBV25-1, the J call TRBJ1-2; 7 bases agree with TRBD1. The CDR3 sequence is 14 residues long. With 4 bases clipped from V and 4 bases from J, the junction kept 6 bases outside the gene matches. Germline V CDR1 and CDR2: MGHDK, SYGVNS. CDR3 in DNA: TGTGCCAGCAGTGCCTTCGGACAGGTCTATGGCTACACCTTC. Its translation is CASSAFGQVYGYTF.

The V and J genes are TRBV19 and TRBJ2-7, with D possibly TRBD1 on 5 matching bases. The germline CDR1 and CDR2 sequences are LNHDA and SQIVND (reference sequence). The CDR3 totals 13 residues. Trimming took off 5 bases at V and 6 bases at J, with 14 bases between the two ends. DNA for the CDR3: TGTGCCAGTAGTCTCCAGGGCTTCTCCGAGCAGTACGTC. This sequence encodes CASSLQGFSEQYV.

This clone was counted once. The V and J genes are TRBV11-2 and TRBJ1-2, with 8 nucleotides matching TRBD1. Germline V gives CDR1 SGHAT, CDR2 FQNNGV. The J segment lost 7 bases and the V segment lost 2 bases, leaving 6 bases of the junction unmatched. There are 14 residues in the CDR3. The CDR3 is CASSLHQGASGYTF. DNA of the CDR3: TGTGCCAGCAGCTTACATCAGGGGGCGAGTGGCTACACCTTC.

This chain connects TRBV7-3 to TRBJ2-1; D is unresolved. Germline V gene lookup returns CDR1 SGHTA and CDR2 FQGTGA. V lost 0 bases to trimming and J lost 8 bases, with 11 bases between them. The CDR3 is 14 amino acids. The CDR3 bases are TGTGCCAGCAGCTTAACATTTCATAGTGATGAGCAGTTCTTC. Translating gives CASSLTFHSDEQFF.

The CDR3 nucleotides read TGTGCCAGCGGGGTTACTAGCGGCGTGGAGAACAATGAGCAGTTCTTC. Protein product: CASGVTSGVENNEQFF. The V call is TRBV2, the J call TRBJ2-1; 8 bases match TRBD2. Germline V gene lookup returns CDR1 SNHLY and CDR2 FYNNEI. The CDR3 covers 16 residues. After removal of 8 bases from V and 5 bases from J, the junction contained 14 bases not matched to a gene.

This sequence joins TRBV25-1 and TRBJ2-7; D is uncertain. V lost 6 bases, J lost 0 bases, and 3 bases lay in between. In germline, CDR1 is MGHDK, CDR2 SYGVNS. The CDR3 contains 11 residues. CDR3 bases: TGTGCCAGCAGGGCCTCCTACGAGCAGTACTTC. It codes for CASRASYEQYF.

The V gene is TRBV7-9, the J gene TRBJ2-5, with 8 positions matching TRBD2. Germline trimming cut 2 bases from V and 1 base from J; bases unmatched to any gene: 6. The germline gives CDR1 SEHNR, CDR2 FQNEAQ (reference sequence). This CDR3 region has 16 residues. CDR3 in amino acids: CASSLPGGPPQETQYF. The CDR3 DNA reads TGTGCCAGCAGCTTACCGGGAGGGCCCCCCCAAGAGACCCAGTACTTC. The full variable domain, in which reference TRBV7-9 and TRBJ2-5 provide the parts outside the CDR3, is DTGVSQNPRHKITKRGQNVTFRCDPISEHNRLYWYRQTLGQGPEFLTYFQNEAQLEKSRLLSDRFSAERPKGSFSTLEIQRTEQGDSAMYLCASSLPGGPPQETQYFGPGTRLLVL.

The chain carries TRBV11-2 and TRBJ1-2, with 10 bases fitting TRBD1. CDR3 length: 14 residues. CDR1 is SGHAT and CDR2 is FQNNGV in the germline V gene. Trimming took 3 bases from V and 5 from J; bases not matched to a gene: 3. CDR3 sequence (DNA): TGTGCCAGCAGCTTTGGGGACAGGGGATATGGCTACACCTTC. Encoded protein: CASSFGDRGYGYTF.

In regard to this clone: Distinct nucleotide sequences in the sample also encode this CDR3. The chain joins TRBV3-1 (or the pseudogene TRBV3-2) to TRBJ1-1; D gene ambiguous. V lost 2 bases, J lost 4 bases, and 11 bases lay in between. The CDR3 contains 14 residues. Germline-derived CDR1 and CDR2 are LGHDT and YNNKEL (reference sequence). CDR3 sequence: CASSQPGPGTEAFF. Written as DNA, the CDR3 is TGTGCCAGCAGCCAACCCGGCCCGGGCACTGAAGCTTTCTTT.

The genes are TRBV5-1 and TRBJ2-3, with TRBD2 matching over 14 bases. V shed 4 bases and J 3 bases; nucleotides not matched to a gene: 7. The CDR3 spans 17 residues. Germline V gene sequence: CDR1 SGHRS, CDR2 YFSETQ. The DNA of the CDR3 is TGCGCCAGCAGCACAGGGACTAGCGGGGGCGGAACAGATACGCAGTATTTT. Protein: CASSTGTSGGGTDTQYF.

The chain uses TRBV5-4 and TRBJ2-2; 13 bases are a match to TRBD2. V trimming: 3 bases; J trimming: 2 bases; junction bases outside the gene matches: 1. In germline, CDR1 is SGHNT, CDR2 YYREEE (reference sequence). This CDR3 contains 16 residues. CDR3 loop: CASSWGLAGNTGELFF. The CDR3 DNA reads as TGTGCCAGCAGCTGGGGACTAGCGGGAAACACCGGGGAGCTGTTTTTT. Variable domain in full (rest from reference TRBV5-4 and TRBJ2-2): ETGVTQSPTHLIKTRGQQVTLRCSSQSGHNTVSWYQQALGQGPQFIFQYYREEENGRGNFPPRFSGLQFPNYSSELNVNALELDDSALYLCASSWGLAGNTGELFFGEGSRLTVL.

This clone was observed a few times. The rearrangement uses TRBV4-1 and TRBJ1-4; no reliable D call. Germline V lookup: CDR1 MGHRA, CDR2 YSYEKL. Trimming removed 5 bases at V and 3 bases at J, with 13 bases between. There are 15 residues in the CDR3. CDR3 loop: CASSAEGRANEKLFF. The CDR3 nucleotides read TGCGCCAGCAGCGCCGAAGGGCGGGCTAATGAAAAACTGTTTTTT.

The chain employs TRBV6-6 and TRBJ1-1; possible D gene TRBD1, 6 bases. The CDR3 runs 14 residues. V was trimmed by 2 bases and J by 5 bases, leaving 12 bases between them. The germline CDR1 and CDR2 sequences are MNHNY and SVGAGI (reference sequence). CDR3 in DNA: TGTGCCAGCAGTTACGAAGGGGGGGGGACTGAAGCTTTCTTT. Translating gives CASSYEGGGTEAFF.

The rearrangement links TRBV5-8 to TRBJ1-2; the D is unclear. Germline assignment: CDR1 SGHTS and CDR2 YDEGEE. This CDR3 is built from 12 residues. Trimming took 0 bases from V and 4 from J, leaving 4 bases between them. CDR3 DNA sequence: TGTGCCAGCAGCTTGGTCCTCTATGGCTACACCTTC. It is translated as CASSLVLYGYTF.